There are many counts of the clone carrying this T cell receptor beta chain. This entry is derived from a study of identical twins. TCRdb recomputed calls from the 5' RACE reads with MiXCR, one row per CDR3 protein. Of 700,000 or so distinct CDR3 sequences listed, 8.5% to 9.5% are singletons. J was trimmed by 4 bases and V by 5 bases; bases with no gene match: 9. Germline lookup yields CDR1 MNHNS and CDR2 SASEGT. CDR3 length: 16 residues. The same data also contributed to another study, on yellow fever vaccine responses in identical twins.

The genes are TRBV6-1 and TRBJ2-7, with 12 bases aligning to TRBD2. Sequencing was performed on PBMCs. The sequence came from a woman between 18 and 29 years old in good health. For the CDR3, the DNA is TGTGCCAGCAGTCGAACTAGCGGGAGGAGTAGATACGAGCAGTACTTC. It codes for CASSRTSGRSRYEQYF.